The clone carrying this T cell receptor (beta chain) was counted many times. Each 10 ml fresh peripheral blood draw supplied the PBMCs. The data belong to a study of T cells in Graves' hyperthyroidism and ophthalmopathy. The length of the CDR3 is 12 residues. Germline assignment: CDR1 SGHTS and CDR2 YDEGEE. V was trimmed by 0 bases and J by 6 bases, leaving 6 bases between them. Amplification yielded TCR beta CDR3 regions, with RNA transcripts as the source. TCR CDR3 underwent first-round RT-PCR with the HTBI primer set. TCRdb used MiXCR to reprocess the multiplex PCR reads, holding one entry per CDR3 protein. The sample has under 130,000 distinct CDR3 sequences, 45% to 50% seen once.

The source material was blood. The V call is TRBV5-8, the J call TRBJ1-2; no firm D call. This sequence was found in a man aged 35-49 years with Graves' hyperthyroidism. CDR3 bases: TGTGCCAGCAGCTTGGGATTCGATGGCTACACCTTC. Protein: CASSLGFDGYTF.